The entry below gives a single T cell receptor beta chain sequence along with its context. Between the trimmed V and J ends, which lost 4 bases and 5 bases, there was a span of 6 bases. The CDR3 consists of 12 residues. The V gene's germline CDR1 is SEHNR and CDR2 FQNEAQ (reference sequence). The data were taken from a study of blood T cell repertoires in COVID-19. Overall study context: Both acute and convalescent COVID-19 samples were obtained from the United States, Italy and Spain.

Per the study methods: Amplification from reference gene primers served as the basis for estimated nucleated cell counts. The data were produced by immunoSEQ multiplex PCR, yet TCRdb's version contains in-frame clones alone and is incomplete. The V and J calls and clone size were taken over from that table, and D and trimming were inferred from the DNA. The table records 90,000 to 120,000 clones, around nine tenths of them present only once. The chain uses TRBV7-9 and TRBJ2-1; TRBD2 is a possible D gene (5 bases). The clonotype originates from a woman in her twenties or thirties with acute or convalescent COVID-19. Input material: peripheral blood. The CDR3 here is CASSSGDNEQFF. The CDR3 nucleotides are TGTGCCAGCAGCTCCGGGGACAATGAGCAGTTCTTC.